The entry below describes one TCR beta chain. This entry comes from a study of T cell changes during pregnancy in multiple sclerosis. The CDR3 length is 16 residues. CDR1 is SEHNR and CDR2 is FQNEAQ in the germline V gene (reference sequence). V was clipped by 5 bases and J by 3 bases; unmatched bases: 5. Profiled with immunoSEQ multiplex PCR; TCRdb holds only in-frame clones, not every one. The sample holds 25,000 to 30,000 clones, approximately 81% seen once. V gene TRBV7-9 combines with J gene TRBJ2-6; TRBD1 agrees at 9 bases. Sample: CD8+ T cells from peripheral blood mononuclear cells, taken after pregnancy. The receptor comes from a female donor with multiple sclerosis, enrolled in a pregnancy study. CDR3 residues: CASSQEDRGGANVLTF. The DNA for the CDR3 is TGTGCCAGCAGCCAAGAGGACAGGGGTGGGGCCAACGTCCTGACTTTC.